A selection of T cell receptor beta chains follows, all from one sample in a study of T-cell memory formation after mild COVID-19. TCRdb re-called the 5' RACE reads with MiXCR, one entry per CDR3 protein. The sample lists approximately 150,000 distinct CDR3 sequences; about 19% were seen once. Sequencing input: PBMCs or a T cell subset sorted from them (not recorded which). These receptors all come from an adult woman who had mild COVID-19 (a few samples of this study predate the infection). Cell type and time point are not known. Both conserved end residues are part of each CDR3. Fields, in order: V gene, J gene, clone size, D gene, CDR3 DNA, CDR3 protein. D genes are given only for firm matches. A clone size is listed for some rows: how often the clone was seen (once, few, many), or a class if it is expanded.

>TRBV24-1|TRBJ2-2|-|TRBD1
TGTGCCACCAGCGGGACAGGGTCTAACACCGGGGAGCTGTTTTTT
CATSGTGSNTGELFF
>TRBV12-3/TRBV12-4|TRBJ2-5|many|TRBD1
TGTGCCAGCAGGGAATCGGGACAGGGGACGGAGACCCAGTACTTC
CASRESGQGTETQYF
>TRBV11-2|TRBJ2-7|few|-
TGTGCCAGCAGCTGGGTGCACGAGCAGTACTTC
CASSWVHEQYF
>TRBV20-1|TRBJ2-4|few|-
TGCAGTGCTAGTTTGCGGCGGATCGCCCTAGCCAAAAACATTCAGTACTTC
CSASLRRIALAKNIQYF
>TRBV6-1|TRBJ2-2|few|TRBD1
TGTGCCAGCAGTGTTCGGGACAGGGAGATTAGGACCGGGGAGCTGTTTTTT
CASSVRDREIRTGELFF
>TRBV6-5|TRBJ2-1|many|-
TGTGCCAGCAGCCCGTCTATCGGGAGCTACAATGAGCAGTTCTTC
CASSPSIGSYNEQFF
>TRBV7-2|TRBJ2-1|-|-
TGTGCCAGCAGCTTAGGGGTGGGGCCTCCTCGGGGGGAGCAGTTCTTC
CASSLGVGPPRGEQFF
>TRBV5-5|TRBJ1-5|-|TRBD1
TGTGCCAGCAGCCTGTCCGGGACAGCAACTTTTAGCAATCAGCCCCAGCATTTT
CASSLSGTATFSNQPQHF
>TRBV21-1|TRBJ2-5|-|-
TGTGCCAGCAGCAAAGCGGAGGGTAGCTCGGGTGGAGAGACCCAGTACTTC
CASSKAEGSSGGETQYF
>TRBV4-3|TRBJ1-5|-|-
TGCGCCAGCAGCCAAGGATACCCAGGTAGCCAGCCCCAGCATTTT
CASSQGYPGSQPQHF
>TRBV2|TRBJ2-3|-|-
TGTGCCAGAAGTGAAGCCCTATTCACAGATACGCAGTATTTT
CARSEALFTDTQYF
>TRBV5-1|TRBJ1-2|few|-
TGCGCCAGCAGCTTGGAGGTGGACTATGGCTACACCTTC
CASSLEVDYGYTF
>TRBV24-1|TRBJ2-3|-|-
TGTGCCACCCGGGAAGGAGGCTACACAGATACGCAGTATTTT
CATREGGYTDTQYF
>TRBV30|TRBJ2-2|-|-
TGTGCCTGGACCCGGGGGTTCGACACCGGGGAGCTGTTTTTT
CAWTRGFDTGELFF
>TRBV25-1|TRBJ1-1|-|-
TGTGCCAGCAGTGAATTCGCAGGGTTGCCGGCTGAAGCTTTCTTT
CASSEFAGLPAEAFF
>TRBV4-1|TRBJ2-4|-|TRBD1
TGCGCCAGCAGCCAGCCGCGACAGGGGAAGAGCATTCAGTACTTC
CASSQPRQGKSIQYF
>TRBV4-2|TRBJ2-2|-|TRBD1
TGTGCCAGCAGCCAGGTCCCGGGACAGGGGGACACCGGGGAGCTGTTTTTT
CASSQVPGQGDTGELFF
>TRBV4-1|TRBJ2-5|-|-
TGCGCCAGCAGCCAAGCGGCACGGGATTTGGCCCAGTACTTC
CASSQAARDLAQYF
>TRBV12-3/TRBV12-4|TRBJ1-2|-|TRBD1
TGTGCCAGCAGTCGTAGACAGGGGCGCGGCTACACCTTC
CASSRRQGRGYTF
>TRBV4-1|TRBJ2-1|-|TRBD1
TGCGCCAGCAGCCAGCCGGACAGGGGCCATGAGCAGTTCTTC
CASSQPDRGHEQFF
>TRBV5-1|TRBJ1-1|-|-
TGCGCCAGCAGCTTGGCCGGGAGGGCGGGCACTGAAGCTTTCTTT
CASSLAGRAGTEAFF
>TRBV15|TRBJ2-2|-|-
TGTGCCACCAGCTTAGGCAACTACCCCGGGGAGCTGTTTTTT
CATSLGNYPGELFF
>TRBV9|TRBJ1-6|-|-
TGTGCCAGCAGCCCATCCCTTCAGGGTTGGGACTATAATTCACCCCTCCACTTT
CASSPSLQGWDYNSPLHF
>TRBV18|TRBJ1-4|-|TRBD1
TGTGCCAGCTCAAACAGGGGGTTCGGAGAAAAACTGTTTTTT
CASSNRGFGEKLFF
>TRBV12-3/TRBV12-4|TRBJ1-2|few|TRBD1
TGTGCCAGCAGGAGAGGGGGCGATAACTATGGCTACACCTTC
CASRRGGDNYGYTF
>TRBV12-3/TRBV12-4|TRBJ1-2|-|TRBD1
TGTGCCAGCAGTTTAGCGCCGGACAGGGCGCGCTACACCTTC
CASSLAPDRARYTF
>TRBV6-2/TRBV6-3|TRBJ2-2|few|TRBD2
TGTGCCAGCAGTTACTCCAGACTAGCGGGGGGGCTCAAGACCGGGGAGCTGTTTTTT
CASSYSRLAGGLKTGELFF
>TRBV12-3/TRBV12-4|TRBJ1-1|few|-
TGTGCCAGCAGTTTCGGGAGGGGGGAAGCTTTCTTT
CASSFGRGEAFF
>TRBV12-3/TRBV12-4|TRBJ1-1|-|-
TGTGCCAGCACTACTAGGACTGAAGCTTTCTTT
CASTTRTEAFF
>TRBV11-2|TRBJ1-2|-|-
TGTGCCAGCAGCTTAGCACGGGACTATGGCTACACCTTC
CASSLARDYGYTF
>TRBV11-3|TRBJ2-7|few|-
TGTGCCAGCAGTCGGGCGAGCTACGAGCAGTACTTC
CASSRASYEQYF
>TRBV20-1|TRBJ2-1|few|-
TGCAGTGCCCTGAGGACTGACCCCAAGCAGTTCTTC
CSALRTDPKQFF
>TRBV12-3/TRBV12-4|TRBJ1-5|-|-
TGTGCCAGCGAGGACGGGGGAAATCAGCCCCAGCATTTT
CASEDGGNQPQHF
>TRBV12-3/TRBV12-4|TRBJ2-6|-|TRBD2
TGTGCCAGCAGTTTCCGGGGGGGCTCTGGGGCCAACGTCCTGACTTTC
CASSFRGGSGANVLTF
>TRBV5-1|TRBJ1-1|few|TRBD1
TGCGCCAGCAGCGAAACGACAGGGGTAAACACTGAAGCTTTCTTT
CASSETTGVNTEAFF
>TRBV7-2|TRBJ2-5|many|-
TGTGCCAGCAGCTTATATCAGGAGACCCAGTACTTC
CASSLYQETQYF
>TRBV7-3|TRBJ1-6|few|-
TGTGCCAGCAGCTCATGGGGAGGGAATTCACCCCTCCACTTT
CASSSWGGNSPLHF
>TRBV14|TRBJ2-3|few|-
TGTGCCAGCAGCCAGTTGGACGATACGCAGTATTTT
CASSQLDDTQYF
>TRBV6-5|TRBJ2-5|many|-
TGTGCCAGCAGTTACTCGGGTCAAGAGACCCAGTACTTC
CASSYSGQETQYF
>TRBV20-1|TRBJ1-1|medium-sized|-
TGCAGTGCTAGAGGCAGGCTTCTAAGCGACACTGAAGCTTTCTTT
CSARGRLLSDTEAFF
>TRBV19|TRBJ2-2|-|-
TGTGCCAGTAATTCACTGGGGAACACCGGGGAGCTGTTTTTT
CASNSLGNTGELFF
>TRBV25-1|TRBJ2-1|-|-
TGTGCCAGCAGTGAATGGGTAGGATCCAATGAGCAGTTCTTC
CASSEWVGSNEQFF
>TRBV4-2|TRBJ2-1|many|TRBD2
TGTGCCAGCAGCCCGACTAGCGGGATGGCTGAGCAGTTCTTC
CASSPTSGMAEQFF
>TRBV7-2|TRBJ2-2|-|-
TGTGCCAGCAGCTTAGCGAGGGAGAGCGGGGAGCTGTTTTTT
CASSLARESGELFF
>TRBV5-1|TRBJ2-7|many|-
TGCGCCAGCAGCTCCATCAGGGGCCCAACCTACGAGCAGTACTTC
CASSSIRGPTYEQYF
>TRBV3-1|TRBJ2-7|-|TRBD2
TGTGCCAGCAGCCCCTCGGTTAGCGGGGGGGCCTACGAGCAGTACTTC
CASSPSVSGGAYEQYF
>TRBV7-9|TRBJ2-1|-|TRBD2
TGTGCCAGCAGTCAACTAGCGGGGGCAAACAATGAGCAGTTCTTC
CASSQLAGANNEQFF
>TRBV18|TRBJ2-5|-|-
TGTGCCAGCTCACGGACAGGCCGGGGGGAGACCCAGTACTTC
CASSRTGRGETQYF
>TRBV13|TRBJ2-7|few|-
TGTGCCAGCAGCTCCACCCAACAGGAGCAGTACTTC
CASSSTQQEQYF
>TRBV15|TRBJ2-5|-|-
TGTGCAACCAGCAGAGACCTCTCGCAAGAGACCCAGTACTTC
CATSRDLSQETQYF
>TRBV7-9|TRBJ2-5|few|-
TGTGCCAGCAGCCCGGTTGGGCGGGGGCTCCAAGAGACCCAGTACTTC
CASSPVGRGLQETQYF